This T cell receptor (delta chain) appears in the sequencing data of a study of Vγ9Vδ2 T cells in congenital toxoplasmosis (dated by TCRdb to the early 2020s). For context, the study as a whole: To diagnose congenital toxoplasmosis, IgG, IgM and IgA serology, Western blot and an in-house interferon-gamma release assay were used. TCR sequencing was performed on 5 or 6 infected and some ten uninfected infants at 2 months and on 3 infected and 4 uninfected infants at 1 year. Repertoires were sequenced from infants at 2 months after birth and at 1 year of age. In this study, researchers looked at the gamma and delta chain CDR3 repertoires of sorted blood gammadelta T cells, comparing infants congenitally infected with T. gondii against uninfected infants.

Using SuperScript II, cDNA was generated through template-switch reverse transcription, with TRGC- and TRDC-specific primers combined in a single tube. The TRGC primer was designed so that it would bind both of the constant genes TRGC1 and TRGC2. Amplification of TRG and TRD was done with the KAPA Real-Time Library Amplification Kit, and AMPure XP beads were used for purification between steps. Illumina sequencing adapters were added by index PCR using the Nextera XT Index Kit. Sequencing of TRG and TRD amplicons was performed on an Illumina MiSeq with the V2 300 kit, and 150 bp paired-end reads were generated. Per the authors' processing: Before further analysis, read quality was checked using FastQC version 0.11.8. Reads were mapped to GenBank TRG or TRD reference genes, and MiXCR version 3.0.3 was used to assemble CDR3 sequences. Default MiXCR settings were kept, except that 3 rather than 5 consecutive nucleotides were used to assemble TRDD gene segments. VDJtools version 1.2.1 calculated N additions, CDR3 length, J segment length and clonotype sharing between samples. CDR3 sequences that were out of frame or contained stop codons were removed from the analysis. To look for overlap, the infant repertoires were checked against previously published Vgamma9Vdelta2 repertoires from fetal, cord blood and adult blood. The public reads were reprocessed by TCRdb using CATT, and rows of matching DNA were later combined. The V and J calls and clone size come from TCRdb's table, not from the authors' own analysis. This sample has some 910 delta-chain clones in its table, and less than 20% of those were observed once. Together, the top ten hold around a sixth of the sample.

What the research found in general, with its limitations: Two months was the earliest age with enough suitable sample material for TCR repertoire analysis, so newborn repertoires were not sequenced. A public TRGV9 clonotype was highly prevalent in both infected and uninfected infants. Compared with uninfected infants, infected infants at 2 months appeared to have fewer N additions in their TRGV9 and TRDV2 CDR3s, and this was especially true for TRDV2-TRDJ1 sequences. Among roughly 2-month-old infants, germline-encoded fetal-type TRDV2 CDR3 sequences seemed to show up more often in infected than in uninfected infants, which suggests an in utero expansion footprint. The repertoire differences between infected and uninfected infants were less clear at 1 year of age than at 2 months.

Comments on this clone: It lacks a known antigen. Given a much more abundant clone one base away, this may be a read error.

Measured from the cysteine to the phenylalanine, the CDR3 is 19 residues long. Only the CDR3 part of the read is kept: 57 bases, read in frame from the first base. The germline V gene provides CDR1 GEAIGNYY and CDR2 EKD. Clipping removes 3 bases from V and 3 bases from J, with 18 as the unmatched junction base count. The same treatment, consisting of spiramycin and/or pyrimethamine plus sulfadiazine plus folinic acid, was given to mothers of infected and uninfected infants alike. Every infant, whether infected or uninfected, was delivered at term after more than 37 weeks of gestation. About 1 mL of blood was turned into PBMCs through Lymphoprep gradient centrifugation, and the PBMCs were then cryopreserved in liquid nitrogen and sent to Belgium. After thawing, the PBMCs were labeled with Zombie NIR viability dye and stained with antibodies against CD3, TCR gammadelta, Vgamma9 and Vdelta2. A FACSAria III was used to sort CD3+ TCRgammadelta+ T cells, reaching a mean purity of about 98%. The RNeasy Micro Kit was used to isolate RNA from about 10,000 sorted gammadelta T cells per sample. Each infant was born to a mother who had been enrolled with a primary T. gondii infection during pregnancy. Infant peripheral blood was collected at an outpatient microbiology and virology center in Pavia, Italy.

The sequenced material came from gamma-delta T cells from blood. This clonotype was obtained from a child younger than 10 born to a mother with Toxoplasma gondii infection during pregnancy, either congenitally infected or uninfected (not recorded which). The chain is encoded by TRDV2 joined to TRDJ1; 10 central nucleotides agree with TRDD3. The CDR3 protein: CACDGLTGGCAMRADKLIF. The DNA sequence is given as TGTGCCTGTGACGGGTTAACTGGGGGATGCGCGATGCGGGCCGATAAACTCATCTTT.